These 22 T cell receptor beta chains were all obtained from the same sample, sequenced in a study of radiation and T cells in renal cell carcinoma. Data came from immunoSEQ multiplex PCR; TCRdb stores just in-frame clones and leaves some out. The data hold about 18,000 clones, with roughly 60% observed a single time. As for treatment: treatment-naive control, cytoreductive nephrectomy. The sequencing here drew on tumor tissue, taken from a patient whose treatment was nephrectomy without radiotherapy. These receptors all stem from a man aged 45-65 years with renal cell carcinoma.

This clone has just a few counts. This chain joins TRBV11-2 and TRBJ2-7, with TRBD1 matching over 7 bases. The V gene end was trimmed by 3 bases and the J gene end by 2 bases; junction bases not matched to a gene: 7. The V gene's germline CDR1 is SGHAT and CDR2 FQNNGV. There are 15 residues in the CDR3. CDR3 amino acids: CASSLGTAFPYEQYF. The CDR3 DNA follows: TGTGCCAGCAGCTTGGGGACAGCCTTTCCCTACGAGCAGTACTTC. The full variable domain, with the rest looked up from reference TRBV11-2 and TRBJ2-7, is EAGVAQSPRYKIIEKRQSVAFWCNPISGHATLYWYQQILGQGPKLLIQFQNNGVVDDSQLPKDRFSAERLKGVDSTLKIQPAKLEDSAVYLCASSLGTAFPYEQYFGPGTRLTVT.

The chain couples TRBV6-5 to TRBJ1-2, with TRBD1 matching 10 bases. Germline V gene data show CDR1 as MNHEY and CDR2 as SVGAGI. The J segment lost 6 bases and the V segment lost 6 bases, leaving 4 bases of the junction unmatched. This CDR3 spans 13 amino acids. CDR3 amino acids: CASREGQGNGYTF. In DNA form, the CDR3 reads TGTGCCAGCAGGGAGGGACAGGGGAATGGCTACACCTTC.

This rearrangement joins TRBV19 to TRBJ1-1, with D possibly TRBD1 on 6 matching bases. The CDR3 covers 14 residues. Germline lookup yields CDR1 LNHDA and CDR2 SQIVND (reference sequence). V shed 6 bases and J shed 5 bases, with 16 bases lying between them. CDR3 in amino acids: CASSLDRLGTEAFF. Written as DNA, the CDR3 is TGTGCCAGTAGCTTAGACAGGTTGGGGACTGAAGCTTTCTTT.

This chain joins TRBV9 and TRBJ2-3; D is unclear. This CDR3 has 12 residues. Between the trimmed V and J ends, which lost 0 bases and 5 bases, there was a span of 4 bases. Per the germline V gene, CDR1 is SGDLS and CDR2 is YYNGEE. Here the CDR3 reads CASSVDGDTQYF. The CDR3 DNA reads TGTGCCAGCAGCGTAGACGGAGATACGCAGTATTTT.

This rearrangement joins TRBV9 to TRBJ2-3; D is possibly TRBD2 (5 bases). The CDR3 runs 15 residues. The V end lost 4 bases, the J end lost 2 bases, and 14 bases lay between the germline ends. The germline V gene has CDR1 SGDLS and CDR2 YYNGEE. The CDR3 nucleotides read TGTGCCAGCAGCCAACTAGTGACTTACACAGATACGCAGTATTTT. This codes for CASSQLVTYTDTQYF.

The chain recombines TRBV30 with TRBJ2-7, with 9 bases fitting TRBD2. V lost 5 bases, J lost 6 bases, and 5 bases stayed unmatched. Germline assignment: CDR1 GTSNPN and CDR2 SVGIG (reference sequence). The CDR3 is 12 residues long. The CDR3 DNA reads as TGTGCCTGGGGGCGGGAGGGCCTCGAGCAGTACTTC. Amino acids: CAWGREGLEQYF.

The rearrangement links TRBV5-4 to TRBJ1-1; the match to TRBD1 covers 7 bases. Germline loops: CDR1 SGHNT, CDR2 YYREEE (reference sequence). With 5 bases clipped from V and 3 bases from J, the junction kept 7 bases outside the gene matches. CDR3 length: 14 amino acids. CDR3 coding DNA: TGTGCCAGCAGTCCCCAGACAGGGCACACTGAAGCTTTCTTT. Amino acid sequence: CASSPQTGHTEAFF.

In DNA form, the CDR3 reads TGTGCCAGCTCACCTACCGCGGCCAGCACAGATACGCAGTATTTT. It codes for CASSPTAASTDTQYF. The chain uses TRBV18 and TRBJ2-3; D unclear. The germline gives CDR1 KGHSH, CDR2 LQKENI. V was trimmed by 3 bases and J by 0 bases, leaving 10 bases between them. The CDR3 runs 15 residues.

This clone was observed a single time. The rearrangement links TRBV7-2 to TRBJ2-5; 16 bases fit TRBD2. Losses at the gene ends were 4 bases for V and 2 bases for J; bases not matched to a gene: 1. This CDR3 contains 16 residues. The V gene's germline CDR1 is SGHTA and CDR2 FQGNSA. CDR3 coding DNA: TGTGCCAGCAGCTCGGGACTAGCGGGGGGGCAAGAGACCCAGTACTTC. As protein: CASSSGLAGGQETQYF.

The V and J genes are TRBV7-9 and TRBJ2-7, with TRBD2 matching over 12 bases. Germline trimming cut 5 bases from V and 3 bases from J; bases unmatched to any gene: 5. CDR1 and CDR2 from the germline V gene are SEHNR and FQNEAQ (reference sequence). CDR3 length: 15 amino acids. The CDR3 bases are TGTGCCAGCAGCCTTCTAGCGGGAGGGAACTACGAGCAGTACTTC. This translates into CASSLLAGGNYEQYF.

The CDR3 nucleotides are TGTGCCAGCAGCCAAGGGTGGGACTCATACCCTCTGAGGGCCAACGTCCTGACTTTC. Its protein is CASSQGWDSYPLRANVLTF. This chain connects TRBV14 to TRBJ2-6; perhaps TRBD2 as D (6 bases). This CDR3 spans 19 amino acids. Germline CDR1 and CDR2: SGHDN and FVKESK. Trimming left V 1 base short and J 5 bases short, with 21 bases between. Based on the CDR3 plus reference TRBV14 and TRBJ2-6, the full variable domain is EAGVTQFPSHSVIEKGQTVTLRCDPISGHDNLYWYRRVMGKEIKFLLHFVKESKQDESGMPNNRFLAERTGGTYSTLKVQPAELEDSGVYFCASSQGWDSYPLRANVLTFGAGSRLTVL.

The chain couples TRBV9 to TRBJ2-2; D remains unclear. V was trimmed by 0 bases and J by 3 bases, leaving 12 bases between them. CDR1 and CDR2 from the germline V gene are SGDLS and YYNGEE. The CDR3 spans 16 residues. The CDR3 is CASSVATEHDTGELFF. The CDR3 nucleotides read TGTGCCAGCAGCGTAGCTACCGAACATGACACCGGGGAGCTGTTTTTT.

There are a few counts of this clone. This sequence joins TRBV29-1 and TRBJ2-5; either TRBD1 or TRBD2 may fit D (7 bases each). The ends were cut back, 6 bases at V and 2 bases at J, with 16 bases in the middle. The CDR3 runs 14 residues. Looked up from germline, CDR1 is SQVTM and CDR2 is ANQGSEA. CDR3 in amino acids: CSVWGGGRQETQYF. For the CDR3, the DNA is TGCAGCGTGTGGGGAGGGGGCAGGCAAGAGACCCAGTACTTC. The full variable domain, with the rest looked up from reference TRBV29-1 and TRBJ2-5, is SAVISQKPSRDICQRGTSLTIQCQVDSQVTMMFWYRQQPGQSLTLIATANQGSEATYESGFVIDKFPISRPNLTFSTLTVSNMSPEDSSIYLCSVWGGGRQETQYFGPGTRLLVL.

V is TRBV7-2 and J is TRBJ2-2, with 8 bases lining up with TRBD1. V was pared by 5 bases and J by 4 bases, with 3 bases of the junction left unmatched. The CDR3 extends over 14 amino acids. Looked up from germline, CDR1 is SGHTA and CDR2 is FQGNSA. This CDR3 reads CASSRQGFTGELFF. The CDR3 DNA is TGTGCCAGCAGCAGACAGGGGTTCACCGGGGAGCTGTTTTTT.

This clone was seen only a few times. The chain uses TRBV4-2 and TRBJ1-1, with D unresolved. CDR3 length: 15 amino acids. Looked up from germline, CDR1 is LGHNA and CDR2 is YNFKEQ. V lost 0 bases to trimming and J lost 3 bases, with 11 bases between them. The CDR3 DNA reads as TGTGCCAGCAGCCAAGATCTCCAGTTTTACACTGAAGCTTTCTTT. This translates into CASSQDLQFYTEAFF.

The V gene is TRBV7-2, the J gene TRBJ2-2; D remains unclear. CDR1 SGHTA and CDR2 FQGNSA come from the germline V gene. Trimming took 3 bases from V and 0 from J, leaving 5 bases between them. This CDR3 spans 14 amino acids. The DNA for the CDR3 is TGTGCCAGCAGCTTTGCCGCGAACACCGGGGAGCTGTTTTTT. This translates into CASSFAANTGELFF.

There are many counts of this clone. The chain joins TRBV7-8 to TRBJ1-1; D gene ambiguous. This CDR3 comprises 14 residues. The V and J ends lost 1 base and 0 bases respectively, with 6 bases between them. CDR1 SGHVS and CDR2 FQNEAQ come from the germline V gene. The DNA for the CDR3 is TGTGCCAGCAGCTTAGTCGCAGTGAACACTGAAGCTTTCTTT. Translation gives CASSLVAVNTEAFF.

This clone was recorded once. The V gene is TRBV27, the J gene TRBJ2-5; D tentatively fits TRBD1 or TRBD2 (5 bases each). Trimming removed 9 bases at V and 7 bases at J, with 21 bases between. CDR3 length: 14 amino acids. CDR1 MNHEY and CDR2 SMNVEV come from the germline V gene (reference sequence). The DNA of the CDR3 is TGTGCCAGTGGGGGAAGACGGACTCAGGGGACCCAGTACTTC. Amino acids: CASGGRRTQGTQYF.

This clone turned up a few times. The V call is TRBV7-2, the J call TRBJ1-2; TRBD1 is a possible D gene (5 bases). Germline V gives CDR1 SGHTA, CDR2 FQGNSA. This CDR3 contains 14 residues. V lost 0 bases, J lost 6 bases, and 11 bases lay in between. The DNA of the CDR3 is TGTGCCAGCAGCTTAGCGGGAGGGGATCATGGCTACACCTTC. Amino acids: CASSLAGGDHGYTF.

This clone was seen only a few times. This chain joins TRBV28 and TRBJ1-4; 10 nucleotides align to TRBD1. Germline V lookup: CDR1 MDHEN, CDR2 SYDVKM. This CDR3 has 14 residues. V was clipped by 6 bases and J by 6 bases; unmatched bases: 4. For the CDR3, the DNA is TGTGCCAGCAGGACGACAGGGGGCGATGAAAAACTGTTTTTT. Translating it yields CASRTTGGDEKLFF.

The CDR3 is CASTPVYTGELFF. The CDR3 nucleotides read TGTGCCAGCACCCCGGTGTACACCGGGGAGCTGTTTTTT. The rearrangement uses TRBV27 and TRBJ2-2; D is uncertain. CDR3 length equals 13 residues. Trimming took off 7 bases at V and 3 bases at J, with 9 bases between the two ends. Germline V gives CDR1 MNHEY, CDR2 SMNVEV (reference sequence).

The chain recombines TRBV2 with TRBJ2-2, with D maybe TRBD2 (5 bases). The length of the CDR3 is 16 residues. The germline gives CDR1 SNHLY, CDR2 FYNNEI. Trimming pared 5 bases from V and 5 bases from J, leaving 18 bases between. The CDR3 sequence: CASSQDWSGGTGELFF. The CDR3 DNA reads as TGTGCCAGCAGTCAAGATTGGTCCGGCGGGACCGGGGAGCTGTTTTTT.